This T cell receptor (beta chain) was captured by sequencing in a study of T cell repertoires in cytomegalovirus infection. The study's findings and limits: The study found HLA-C-restricted CMV-specific TCR beta clonotypes dominating the ex vivo response.

CDR3 size: 15 residues. CDR1 and CDR2 (germline): MGHRA, YSYEKL. J gave up 7 bases and V 1 base, and 4 bases lay outside the gene matches. TCRdb recomputed calls from the reads with MiXCR, one row per CDR3 protein. The sample shows approximately 500,000 distinct CDR3 sequences, 26% of them seen only once. In regard to this clonotype: Its antigen is unidentified.

The chain couples TRBV4-1 to TRBJ2-2; the match to TRBD1 covers 9 bases. The sample comprised PBMCs. This TCR was recovered from a human donor in good health (CMV status not recorded). Some clones in this sample may be carry-over from other donors' samples. The CDR3 nucleotides are TGCGCCAGCAGCCAAGCCGGGACAGGGATCGGGGAGCTGTTTTTT. It codes for CASSQAGTGIGELFF.